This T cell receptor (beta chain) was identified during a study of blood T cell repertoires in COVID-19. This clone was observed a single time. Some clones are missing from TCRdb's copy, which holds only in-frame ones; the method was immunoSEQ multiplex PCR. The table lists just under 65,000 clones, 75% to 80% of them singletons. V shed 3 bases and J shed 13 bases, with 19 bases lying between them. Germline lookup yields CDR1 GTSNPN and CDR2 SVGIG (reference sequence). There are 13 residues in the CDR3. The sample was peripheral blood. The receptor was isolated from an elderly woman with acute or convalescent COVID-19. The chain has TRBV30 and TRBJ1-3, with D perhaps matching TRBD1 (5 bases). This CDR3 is CAWSPIGGVRIYF. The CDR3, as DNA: TGTGCCTGGAGCCCAATCGGGGGGGTCCGAATATATTTT.